This T cell receptor beta chain was recovered during a study of CD8+ T cells in alopecia areata (dated by TCRdb to between 2018 and 2020). Broadly, across the study: The treated patients took part in an open-label pilot trial in which moderate-to-severe alopecia areata was treated with oral tofacitinib at 5 to 10 mg twice daily. Tofacitinib was administered for 6 to 18 months, and 6 months of follow-up off drug were then conducted to assess delayed response and recurrence. Disease severity in treated patients was measured with the SALT score, which quantifies the percentage of affected scalp surface area. In both human patients and the C3H/HeJ mouse model, the study applied high-throughput TCRbeta sequencing to look at T cell clonal expansion in alopecia areata. On the human side, TCRbeta sequencing was run on scalp tissue and on sorted CD4+ and CD8+ peripheral blood T cells from healthy controls and from alopecia areata patients with either patchy or totalis/universalis disease. Biopsies were taken from tofacitinib-treated patients at baseline and at 4 and 24 weeks of treatment, and a later scalp biopsy was taken in several of the tofacitinib-treated patients. Scalp clonality was compared among normal scalp (n=4), patchy alopecia areata scalp (n=8), and alopecia totalis/universalis scalp (n=8). RNA came from the PAXgene miRNA kit for fixed scalp, the miRNeasy kit for PBMCs, and the RNeasy kit for mouse skin. Amplification of TCRbeta CDR3 regions was done by immunoSEQ multiplex PCR using 35 Vbeta forward primers and 13 Jbeta reverse primers. The full study reports these points: TCR sequences shared between patients were less clear than in mice, possibly partly because of HLA diversity in the patient population. With tofacitinib, both scalp clonality and the number of expanded CD8+ clones among the top 100 scalp clones went down significantly. The treated cohort was small, with a single nonresponder, so links between baseline CD8+ expansion and response need larger studies. Many expanded lesional clones persisted in scalp and blood during tofacitinib treatment, which may partly explain relapse after stopping treatment. Lesional scalp, especially in alopecia totalis/universalis, showed higher clonality and more expanded CD8+ clones than normal scalp, suggesting antigenic drive. Unlike mouse skin, which is dominated by gammadelta T cells, normal human skin has resident alphabeta T cells that are also sequenced, and this complicates analysis of the scalp TCR repertoire.

The library was obtained by the immunoSEQ multiplex PCR assay. For TCR sequencing, RNA was extracted from every sample and reverse transcribed into cDNA to serve as template. First-strand cDNA was synthesized with SuperScript III using a 2:1 mix of oligo-dT and random hexamers. A synthetic immune receptor repertoire was used to gauge amplification bias, and whatever bias remained was removed computationally. The source study handled its data this way. Raw reads were preprocessed for error removal, and CDR3 was defined according to IMGT conventions as running from the conserved cysteine to phenylalanine. Clonality was computed by normalizing Shannon entropy by log2 of the number of productive unique TCRs and subtracting the result from 1. Whether each scalp clone was CD4 or CD8 was inferred by checking scalp TCRbeta sequences against the CD4 and CD8 repertoires from sorted blood. In TCRdb, the immuneACCESS table is reduced to in-frame sequences with V and J assigned. These tables do not hold every clone; where another copy was compared, an unresolved V gene accounts for under half, and the others remain unexplained. From that table come the V and J calls and clone size; the DNA was used to work out D and trimming. Counted in this sample were about 200,000 clones; roughly 66% of them appeared once. Together, the top ten hold just over 1% of the sample.

V is clipped by 5 bases and J by 2 bases, and the sequence between their germline boundaries is 7 bases long. Its CDR3 holds 14 amino acids, cysteine through phenylalanine. The entry retains the CDR3 DNA only, 42 bases that are in frame from base 1. The germline V gene (reference sequence) gives CDR1 as MNHEY and CDR2 as SMNVEV. The time point label on this specimen signifies: about 5 months on oral tofacitinib. This specimen's treatment or condition label, per the study, means: oral pan-JAK inhibitor, 5-10 mg twice daily. Lesional scalp punch biopsies and peripheral blood were obtained from alopecia areata patients. After PBMCs were isolated by density centrifugation and stained for CD3, CD4 and CD8, a FACSAria was used to sort CD4+ and CD8+ T cells. Turning to this clone: Its antigen specificity is not known. No quality values exist for individual bases; no much larger clone is one base distant.

Sequenced material: CD4+ T cells sorted from blood, taken at week 24, from a patient treated with tofacitinib. The chain employs TRBV27 and TRBJ2-6; the D gene assignment is ambiguous. The clonotype was recovered from a human donor with alopecia areata. The CDR3 region reads CASSTRTGANVLTF. The bases are TGTGCCAGCAGTACCCGGACTGGGGCCAACGTCCTGACTTTC.